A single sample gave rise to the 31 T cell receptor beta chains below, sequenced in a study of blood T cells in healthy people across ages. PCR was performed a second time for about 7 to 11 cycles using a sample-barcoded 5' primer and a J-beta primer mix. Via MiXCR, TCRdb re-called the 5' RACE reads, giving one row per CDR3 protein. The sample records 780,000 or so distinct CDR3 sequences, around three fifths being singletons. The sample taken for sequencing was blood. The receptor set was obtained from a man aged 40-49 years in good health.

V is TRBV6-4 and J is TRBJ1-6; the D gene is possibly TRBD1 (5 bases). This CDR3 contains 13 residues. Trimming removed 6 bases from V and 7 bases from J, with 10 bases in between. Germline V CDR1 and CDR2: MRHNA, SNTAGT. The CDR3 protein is CASRQARNSPLHF. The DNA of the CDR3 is TGTGCCAGCAGACAGGCGCGGAATTCACCCCTCCACTTT.

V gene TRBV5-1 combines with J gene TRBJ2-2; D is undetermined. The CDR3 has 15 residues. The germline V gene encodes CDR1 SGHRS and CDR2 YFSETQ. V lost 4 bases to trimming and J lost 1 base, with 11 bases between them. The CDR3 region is CASSGLDLNTGELFF. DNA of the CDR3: TGCGCCAGCAGCGGATTGGATTTGAACACCGGGGAGCTGTTTTTT.

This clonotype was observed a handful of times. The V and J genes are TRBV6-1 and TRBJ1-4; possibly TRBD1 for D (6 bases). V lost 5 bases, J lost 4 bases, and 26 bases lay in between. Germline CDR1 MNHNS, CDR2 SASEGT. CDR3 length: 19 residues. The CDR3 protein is CASSPRHTDGRGLNEKLFF. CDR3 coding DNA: TGTGCCAGCAGTCCACGCCACACGGACGGACGGGGGCTTAATGAAAAACTGTTTTTT.

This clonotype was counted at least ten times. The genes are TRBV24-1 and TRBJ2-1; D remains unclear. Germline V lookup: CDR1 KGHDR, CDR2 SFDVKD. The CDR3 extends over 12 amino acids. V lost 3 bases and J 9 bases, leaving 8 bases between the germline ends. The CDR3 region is CATSDAVGEQFF. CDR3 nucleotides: TGTGCCACCAGTGATGCGGTCGGTGAGCAGTTCTTC.

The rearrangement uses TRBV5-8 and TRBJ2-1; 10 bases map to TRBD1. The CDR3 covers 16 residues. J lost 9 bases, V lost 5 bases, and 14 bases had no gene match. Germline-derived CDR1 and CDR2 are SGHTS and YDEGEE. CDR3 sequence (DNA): TGTGCCAGCAGAAAAATGGGGGGACAGGGGCGGTCTGAGCAGTTCTTC. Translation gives CASRKMGGQGRSEQFF.

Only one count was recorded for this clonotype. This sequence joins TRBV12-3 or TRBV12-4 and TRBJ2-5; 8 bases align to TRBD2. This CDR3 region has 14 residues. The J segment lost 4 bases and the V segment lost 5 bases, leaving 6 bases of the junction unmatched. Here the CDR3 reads CASSRNREGETQYF. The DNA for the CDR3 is TGTGCCAGCAGTCGTAACCGGGAGGGAGAGACCCAGTACTTC.

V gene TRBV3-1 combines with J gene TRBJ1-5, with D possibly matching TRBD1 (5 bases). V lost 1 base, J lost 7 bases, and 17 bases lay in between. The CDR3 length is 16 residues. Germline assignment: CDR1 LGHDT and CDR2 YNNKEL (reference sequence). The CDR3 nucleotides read TGTGCCAGCAGCCAAGGTGAGGCCAGGGTGGGACAGCCCCAGCATTTT. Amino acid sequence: CASSQGEARVGQPQHF. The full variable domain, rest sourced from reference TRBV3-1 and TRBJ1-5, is DTAVSQTPKYLVTQMGNDKSIKCEQNLGHDTMYWYKQDSKKFLKIMFSYNNKELIINETVPNRFSPKSPDKAHLNLHINSLELGDSAVYFCASSQGEARVGQPQHFGDGTRLSIL.

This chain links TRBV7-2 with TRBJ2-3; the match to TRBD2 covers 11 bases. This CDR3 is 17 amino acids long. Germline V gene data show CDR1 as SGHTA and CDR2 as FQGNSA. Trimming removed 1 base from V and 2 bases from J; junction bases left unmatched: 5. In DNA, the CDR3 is TGTGCCAGCAGCTTAGTAGCTAGCGGGGGGAACACAGATACGCAGTATTTT. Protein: CASSLVASGGNTDTQYF.

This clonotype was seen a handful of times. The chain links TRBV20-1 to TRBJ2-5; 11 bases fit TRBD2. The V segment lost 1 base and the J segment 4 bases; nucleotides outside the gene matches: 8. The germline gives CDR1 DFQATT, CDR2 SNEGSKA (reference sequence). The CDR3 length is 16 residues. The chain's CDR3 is CSARATSGRVRETQYF. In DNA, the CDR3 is TGCAGTGCTAGAGCTACTAGCGGGAGAGTACGAGAGACCCAGTACTTC.

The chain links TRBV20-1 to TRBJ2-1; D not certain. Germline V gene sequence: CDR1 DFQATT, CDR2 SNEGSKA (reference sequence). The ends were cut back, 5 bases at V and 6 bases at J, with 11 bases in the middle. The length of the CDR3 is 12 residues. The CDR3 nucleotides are TGCAGTGCTCATCAGTTTGGCAATGAGCAGTTCTTC. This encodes CSAHQFGNEQFF.

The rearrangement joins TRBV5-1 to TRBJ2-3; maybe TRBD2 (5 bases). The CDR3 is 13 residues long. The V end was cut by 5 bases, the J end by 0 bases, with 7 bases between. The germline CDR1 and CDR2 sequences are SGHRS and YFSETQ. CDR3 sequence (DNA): TGCGCCAGCAGAACGGGGAGCACAGATACGCAGTATTTT. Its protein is CASRTGSTDTQYF.

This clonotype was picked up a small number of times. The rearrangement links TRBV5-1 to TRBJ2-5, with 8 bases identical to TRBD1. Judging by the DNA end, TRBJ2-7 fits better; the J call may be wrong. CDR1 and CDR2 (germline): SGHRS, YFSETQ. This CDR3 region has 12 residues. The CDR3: CASTDRGYEQYF. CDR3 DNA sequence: TGCGCCAGCACCGACAGGGGATACGAGCAGTACTTC.

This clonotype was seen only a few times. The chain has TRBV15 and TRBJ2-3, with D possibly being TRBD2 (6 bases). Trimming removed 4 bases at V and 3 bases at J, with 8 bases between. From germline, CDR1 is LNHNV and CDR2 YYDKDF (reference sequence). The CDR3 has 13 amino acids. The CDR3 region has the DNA TGTGCCACCAGCACGGGGGTGACAGATACGCAGTATTTT. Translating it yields CATSTGVTDTQYF. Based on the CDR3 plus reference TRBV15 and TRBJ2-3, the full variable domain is DAMVIQNPRYQVTQFGKPVTLSCSQTLNHNVMYWYQQKSSQAPKLLFHYYDKDFNNEADTPDNFQSRRPNTSFCFLDIRSPGLGDTAMYLCATSTGVTDTQYFGPGTRLTVL.

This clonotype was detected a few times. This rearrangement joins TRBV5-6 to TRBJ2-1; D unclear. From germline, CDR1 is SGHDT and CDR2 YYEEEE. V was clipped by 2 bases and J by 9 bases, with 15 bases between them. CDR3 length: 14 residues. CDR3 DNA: TGTGCCAGCAGCTTAGGTTCTAAATTCGGTGAGCAGTTCTTC. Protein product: CASSLGSKFGEQFF.

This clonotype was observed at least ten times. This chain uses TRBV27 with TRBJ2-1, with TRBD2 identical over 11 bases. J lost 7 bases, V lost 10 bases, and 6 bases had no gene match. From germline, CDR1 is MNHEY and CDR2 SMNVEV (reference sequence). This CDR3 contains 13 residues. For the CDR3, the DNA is TGTGCCACTCAGCGACTAGCGGGGAATGAGCAGTTCTTC. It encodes CATQRLAGNEQFF.

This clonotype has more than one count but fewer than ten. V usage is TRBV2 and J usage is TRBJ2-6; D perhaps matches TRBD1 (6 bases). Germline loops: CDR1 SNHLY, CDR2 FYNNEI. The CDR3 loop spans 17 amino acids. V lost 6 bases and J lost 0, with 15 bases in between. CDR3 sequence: CASRVDGQPSGANVLTF. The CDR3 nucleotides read TGTGCCAGCAGGGTCGATGGACAGCCCTCTGGGGCCAACGTCCTGACTTTC.

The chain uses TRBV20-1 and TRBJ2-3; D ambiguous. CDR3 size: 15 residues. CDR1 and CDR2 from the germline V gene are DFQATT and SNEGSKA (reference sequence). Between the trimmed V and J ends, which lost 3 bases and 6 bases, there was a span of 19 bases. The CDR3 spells CSASNRAEVVDTQYF. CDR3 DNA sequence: TGCAGTGCTAGTAATCGGGCAGAGGTAGTTGATACGCAGTATTTT.

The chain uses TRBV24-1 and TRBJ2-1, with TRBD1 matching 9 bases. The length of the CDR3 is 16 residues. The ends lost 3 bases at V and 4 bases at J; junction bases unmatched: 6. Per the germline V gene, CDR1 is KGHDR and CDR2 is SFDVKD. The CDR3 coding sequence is TGTGCCACCAGTGATACCGGGACAGGGAGTTACAATGAGCAGTTCTTC. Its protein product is CATSDTGTGSYNEQFF.

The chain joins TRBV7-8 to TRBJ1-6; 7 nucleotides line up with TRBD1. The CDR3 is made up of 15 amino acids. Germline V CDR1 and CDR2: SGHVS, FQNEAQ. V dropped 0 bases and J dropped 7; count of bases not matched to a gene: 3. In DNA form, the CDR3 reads TGTGCCAGCAGCTTAGCGCGAGGGGGCAATTCACCCCTCCACTTT. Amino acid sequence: CASSLARGGNSPLHF.

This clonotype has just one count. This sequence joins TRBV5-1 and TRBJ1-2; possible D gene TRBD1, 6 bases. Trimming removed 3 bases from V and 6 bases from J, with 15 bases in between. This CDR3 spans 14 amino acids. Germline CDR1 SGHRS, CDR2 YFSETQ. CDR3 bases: TGCGCCAGCAGCTCGGACGGGGGCAGGGATGGCTACACCTTC. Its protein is CASSSDGGRDGYTF. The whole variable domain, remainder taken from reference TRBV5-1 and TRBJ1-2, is KAGVTQTPRYLIKTRGQQVTLSCSPISGHRSVSWYQQTPGQGLQFLFEYFSETQRNKGNFPGRFSGRQFSNSRSEMNVSTLELGDSALYLCASSSDGGRDGYTFGSGTRLTVV.

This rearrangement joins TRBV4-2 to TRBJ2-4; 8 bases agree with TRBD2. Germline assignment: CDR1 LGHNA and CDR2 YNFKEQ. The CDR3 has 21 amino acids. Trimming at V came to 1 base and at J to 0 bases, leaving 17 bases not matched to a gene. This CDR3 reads CASSQAIAQRAGVGAKNIQYF. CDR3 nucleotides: TGTGCCAGCAGCCAAGCTATAGCCCAACGAGCGGGAGTGGGAGCCAAAAACATTCAGTACTTC.

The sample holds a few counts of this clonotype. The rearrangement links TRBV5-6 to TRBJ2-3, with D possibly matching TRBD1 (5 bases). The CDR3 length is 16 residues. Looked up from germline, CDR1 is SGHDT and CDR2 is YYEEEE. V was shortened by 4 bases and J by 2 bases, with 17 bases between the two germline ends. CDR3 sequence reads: CASSPSPRANTDTQYF. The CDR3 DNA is TGTGCCAGCAGCCCGAGCCCCAGGGCTAACACAGATACGCAGTATTTT. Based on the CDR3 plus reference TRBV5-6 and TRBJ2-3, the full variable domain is DAGVTQSPTHLIKTRGQQVTLRCSPKSGHDTVSWYQQALGQGPQFIFQYYEEEERQRGNFPDRFSGHQFPNYSSELNVNALLLGDSALYLCASSPSPRANTDTQYFGPGTRLTVL.

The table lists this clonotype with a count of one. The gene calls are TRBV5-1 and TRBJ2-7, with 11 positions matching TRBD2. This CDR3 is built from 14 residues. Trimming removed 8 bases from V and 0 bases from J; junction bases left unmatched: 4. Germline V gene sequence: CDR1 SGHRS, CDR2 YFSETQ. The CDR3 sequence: CASAGLAGSYEQYF. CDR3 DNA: TGCGCCAGTGCCGGACTAGCGGGCTCCTACGAGCAGTACTTC.

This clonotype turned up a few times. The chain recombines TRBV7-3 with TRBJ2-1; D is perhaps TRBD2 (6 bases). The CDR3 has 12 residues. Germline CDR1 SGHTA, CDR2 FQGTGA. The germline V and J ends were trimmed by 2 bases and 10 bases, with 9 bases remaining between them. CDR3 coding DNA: TGTGCCAGCAGCTTAGGGGGGAAAGAGCAGTTCTTC. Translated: CASSLGGKEQFF.

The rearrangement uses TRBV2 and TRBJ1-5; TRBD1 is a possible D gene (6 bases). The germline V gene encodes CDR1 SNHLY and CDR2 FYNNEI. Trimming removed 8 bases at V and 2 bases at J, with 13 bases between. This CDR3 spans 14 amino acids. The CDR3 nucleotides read TGTGCCAGCCTTAGGACAGCCGGCAATCAGCCCCAGCATTTT. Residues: CASLRTAGNQPQHF.

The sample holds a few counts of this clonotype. In DNA, the CDR3 is TGCAGCGCCTCAGGTGCCCCTAGCTACACCTTC. Amino acids: CSASGAPSYTF. The chain carries TRBV29-1 and TRBJ1-2; D not resolved. The CDR3 runs to 11 residues. From germline, CDR1 is SQVTM and CDR2 ANQGSEA. Trimming removed 7 bases from V and 9 bases from J, with 15 bases in between. Full variable domain (remainder filled in from reference TRBV29-1 and TRBJ1-2): SAVISQKPSRDICQRGTSLTIQCQVDSQVTMMFWYRQQPGQSLTLIATANQGSEATYESGFVIDKFPISRPNLTFSTLTVSNMSPEDSSIYLCSASGAPSYTFGSGTRLTVV.

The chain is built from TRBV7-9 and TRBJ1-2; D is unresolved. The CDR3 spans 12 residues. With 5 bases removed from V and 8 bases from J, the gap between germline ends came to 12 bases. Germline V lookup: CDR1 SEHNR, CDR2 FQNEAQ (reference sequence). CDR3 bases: TGTGCCAGCAGCCAGTGGGCGGAGGGCTACACCTTC. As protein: CASSQWAEGYTF.

CDR3 nucleotide sequence: TGTGCCAGCAGCCGCCCCCCTTACAGCTACGAGCAGTACTTC. Translating gives CASSRPPYSYEQYF. The chain employs TRBV28 and TRBJ2-7; no reliable D call. Germline V lookup: CDR1 MDHEN, CDR2 SYDVKM. The CDR3 covers 14 residues. V was clipped by 6 bases and J by 3 bases, with 15 bases between them. Full variable domain (outside the CDR3, taken from reference TRBV28 and TRBJ2-7): DVKVTQSSRYLVKRTGEKVFLECVQDMDHENMFWYRQDPGLGLRLIYFSYDVKMKEKGDIPEGYSVSREKKERFSLILESASTNQTSMYLCASSRPPYSYEQYFGPGTRLTVT.

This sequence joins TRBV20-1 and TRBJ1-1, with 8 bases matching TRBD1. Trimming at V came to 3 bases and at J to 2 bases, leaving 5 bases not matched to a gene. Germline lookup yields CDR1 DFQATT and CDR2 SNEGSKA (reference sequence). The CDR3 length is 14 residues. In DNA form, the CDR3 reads TGCAGTGCTAGTCAGGGGGCTAGAAACACTGAAGCTTTCTTT. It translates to CSASQGARNTEAFF.

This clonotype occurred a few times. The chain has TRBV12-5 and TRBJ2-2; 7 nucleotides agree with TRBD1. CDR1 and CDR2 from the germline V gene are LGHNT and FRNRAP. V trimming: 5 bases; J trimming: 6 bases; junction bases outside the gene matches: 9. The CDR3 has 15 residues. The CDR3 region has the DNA TGTGCTAGTGGTGGACAGGAGAATGAACCCGGGGAGCTGTTTTTT. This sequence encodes CASGGQENEPGELFF.

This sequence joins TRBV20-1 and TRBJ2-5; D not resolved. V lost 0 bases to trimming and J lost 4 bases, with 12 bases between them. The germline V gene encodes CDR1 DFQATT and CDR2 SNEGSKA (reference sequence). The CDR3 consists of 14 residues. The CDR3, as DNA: TGCAGTGCTAGAGATCCCGGAATCCGAGAGACCCAGTACTTC. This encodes CSARDPGIRETQYF.